These 11 T cell receptor beta chains came from one sample sequenced in a study of control samples from healthy donors and cancer patients. TCRdb keeps only in-frame clones here, not all; method: immunoSEQ multiplex PCR. The data contain roughly 88,000 clones, roughly nine tenths of them singletons. Specimen: blood. Every receptor here comes from a woman in her 30s in good health.

V gene TRBV5-1 combines with J gene TRBJ1-1, with D possibly being TRBD1 (6 bases). This CDR3 is 14 amino acids long. Germline lookup yields CDR1 SGHRS and CDR2 YFSETQ. V was cut by 0 bases and J by 5 bases, with 11 bases left in between. CDR3 coding DNA: TGCGCCAGCAGCTTGGTTTCGCAGGGGACTGAAGCTTTCTTT. Translating gives CASSLVSQGTEAFF.

The V gene is TRBV27, the J gene TRBJ2-2; D might be TRBD2 (7 bases). The V and J ends lost 7 bases and 1 base respectively, with 16 bases between them. Germline V CDR1 and CDR2: MNHEY, SMNVEV (reference sequence). The length of the CDR3 is 16 residues. The CDR3 DNA reads TGTGCCAGCAATCGCTGGGGGGGCCGGAACACCGGGGAGCTGTTTTTT. Residues: CASNRWGGRNTGELFF.

This sequence joins TRBV18 and TRBJ1-1; 9 positions match TRBD1. Germline values: CDR1 KGHSH, CDR2 LQKENI. This CDR3 contains 16 residues. The V and J ends lost 4 bases and 3 bases, in that order; junction bases with no gene match: 9. Written as DNA, the CDR3 is TGTGCCAGCTCACTCCGGGACAGGGACCGGTACACTGAAGCTTTCTTT. As protein: CASSLRDRDRYTEAFF.

The chain is built from TRBV15 and TRBJ2-7; D is unclear. This CDR3 contains 13 residues. Trimming pared 1 base from V and 1 base from J, leaving 5 bases between. The germline V gene has CDR1 LNHNV and CDR2 YYDKDF (reference sequence). CDR3 sequence: CATSRVPSYEQYF. Written as DNA, the CDR3 is TGTGCCACCAGCAGAGTTCCTTCCTACGAGCAGTACTTC. The full variable domain, rest sourced from reference TRBV15 and TRBJ2-7, is DAMVIQNPRYQVTQFGKPVTLSCSQTLNHNVMYWYQQKSSQAPKLLFHYYDKDFNNEADTPDNFQSRRPNTSFCFLDIRSPGLGDTAMYLCATSRVPSYEQYFGPGTRLTVT.

This sequence joins TRBV4-1 and TRBJ2-5; TRBD2 matches at 16 bases. The V segment lost 4 bases and the J segment 4 bases; nucleotides outside the gene matches: 6. The CDR3 totals 17 residues. CDR1 MGHRA and CDR2 YSYEKL come from the germline V gene. CDR3 nucleotide sequence: TGCGCCAGCAGCCGGGGACTAGCGGGAGGGGTCCCAGAGACCCAGTACTTC. This gives the protein CASSRGLAGGVPETQYF.

The V call is TRBV9, the J call TRBJ1-1; maybe TRBD1 (5 bases). V was trimmed by 1 base and J by 5 bases, leaving 15 bases between them. Per the germline V gene, CDR1 is SGDLS and CDR2 is YYNGEE. The CDR3 has 15 residues. CDR3 sequence reads: CASSVRAGRDTEAFF. Written as DNA, the CDR3 is TGTGCCAGCAGCGTACGGGCAGGGAGGGATACTGAAGCTTTCTTT.

This clone occurred once. The CDR3 sequence is CASSFPGKDEKLFF. The CDR3 DNA reads TGCGCCAGCAGCTTCCCAGGGAAGGACGAAAAACTGTTTTTT. The gene calls are TRBV5-1 and TRBJ1-4; D perhaps matches TRBD1 (5 bases). This CDR3 is 14 amino acids long. Germline V gives CDR1 SGHRS, CDR2 YFSETQ. V was clipped by 2 bases and J by 8 bases, with 13 bases between them.

The J gene is TRBJ1-5, the V gene TRBV7-8; weak D call: TRBD1 (6 bases). Trimming shortened V by 5 bases and J by 4 bases, and 12 bases separated the two germline ends. The germline CDR1 and CDR2 sequences are SGHVS and FQNEAQ. The CDR3 has 14 amino acids. CDR3 protein: CASSRNRDNQPQHF. In DNA, the CDR3 is TGTGCCAGCAGCCGCAACAGGGATAATCAGCCCCAGCATTTT.

This chain links TRBV5-4 with TRBJ1-5; TRBD1 is a possible D gene (6 bases). The CDR3 runs 15 residues. The germline V gene encodes CDR1 SGHNT and CDR2 YYREEE (reference sequence). Trimming left V 0 bases short and J 1 base short, with 8 bases between. The chain's CDR3 is CASSLGTGSNQPQHF. CDR3 sequence (DNA): TGTGCCAGCAGCTTGGGAACAGGGAGCAATCAGCCCCAGCATTTT.

This clone was recorded once. The chain links TRBV28 to TRBJ2-1, with 11 bases identical to TRBD2. V lost 6 bases to trimming and J lost 5 bases; unmatched junction nucleotides: 6. The V gene's germline CDR1 is MDHEN and CDR2 SYDVKM. The CDR3 consists of 15 residues. The CDR3 sequence is CASSSSSGGNNEQFF. CDR3 nucleotides: TGTGCCAGCAGCTCATCTAGCGGGGGGAACAATGAGCAGTTCTTC.

The rearrangement uses TRBV28 and TRBJ2-7; D gene ambiguous. In germline, CDR1 is MDHEN, CDR2 SYDVKM. The CDR3 is made up of 15 amino acids. The V end was cut by 4 bases, the J end by 0 bases, with 13 bases between. DNA of the CDR3: TGTGCCAGCAGTTCAGCTTGGGCTCTCTCCTACGAGCAGTACTTC. Its translation is CASSSAWALSYEQYF.